This T cell receptor beta chain was documented in a study of response to subunit inactivated influenza vaccine. This CDR3 has 15 amino acids. Germline-derived CDR1 and CDR2 are DFQATT and SNEGSKA (reference sequence). The V and J ends lost 6 bases and 4 bases, in that order; junction bases with no gene match: 8. This clonotype occurred a few times. TCRdb called the RT-PCR reads again in MiXCR, with one record for every CDR3 protein. The table includes hundreds of thousands of distinct CDR3 sequences, around 14% detected once. The V gene is TRBV20-1, the J gene TRBJ2-5, with 13 bases lining up with TRBD2. This specimen was PBMCs from blood, taken about 14 days before vaccination. This clonotype was sampled from a man aged 45-60 years who received an inactivated influenza vaccine. The CDR3 DNA sequence: TGCAGTGCGGGTGGGGGGACTAGCGGGATAGAGACCCAGTACTTC. This encodes CSAGGGTSGIETQYF.